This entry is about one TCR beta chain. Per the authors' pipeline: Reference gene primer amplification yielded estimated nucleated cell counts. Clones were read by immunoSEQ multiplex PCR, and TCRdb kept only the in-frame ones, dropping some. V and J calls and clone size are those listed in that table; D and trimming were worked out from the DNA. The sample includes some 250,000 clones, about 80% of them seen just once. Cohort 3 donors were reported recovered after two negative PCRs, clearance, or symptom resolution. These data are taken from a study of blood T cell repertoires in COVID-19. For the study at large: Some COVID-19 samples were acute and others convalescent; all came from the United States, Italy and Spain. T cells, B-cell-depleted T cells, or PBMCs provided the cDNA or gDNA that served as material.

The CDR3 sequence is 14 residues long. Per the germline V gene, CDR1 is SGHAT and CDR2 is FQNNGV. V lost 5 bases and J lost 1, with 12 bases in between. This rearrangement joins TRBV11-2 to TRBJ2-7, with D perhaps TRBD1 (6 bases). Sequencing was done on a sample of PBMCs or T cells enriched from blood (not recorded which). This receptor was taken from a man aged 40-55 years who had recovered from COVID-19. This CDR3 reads CASSPRTESYEQYF. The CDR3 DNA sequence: TGTGCCAGCAGCCCTAGGACAGAATCCTACGAGCAGTACTTC. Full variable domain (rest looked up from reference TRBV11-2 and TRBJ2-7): EAGVAQSPRYKIIEKRQSVAFWCNPISGHATLYWYQQILGQGPKLLIQFQNNGVVDDSQLPKDRFSAERLKGVDSTLKIQPAKLEDSAVYLCASSPRTESYEQYFGPGTRLTVT.